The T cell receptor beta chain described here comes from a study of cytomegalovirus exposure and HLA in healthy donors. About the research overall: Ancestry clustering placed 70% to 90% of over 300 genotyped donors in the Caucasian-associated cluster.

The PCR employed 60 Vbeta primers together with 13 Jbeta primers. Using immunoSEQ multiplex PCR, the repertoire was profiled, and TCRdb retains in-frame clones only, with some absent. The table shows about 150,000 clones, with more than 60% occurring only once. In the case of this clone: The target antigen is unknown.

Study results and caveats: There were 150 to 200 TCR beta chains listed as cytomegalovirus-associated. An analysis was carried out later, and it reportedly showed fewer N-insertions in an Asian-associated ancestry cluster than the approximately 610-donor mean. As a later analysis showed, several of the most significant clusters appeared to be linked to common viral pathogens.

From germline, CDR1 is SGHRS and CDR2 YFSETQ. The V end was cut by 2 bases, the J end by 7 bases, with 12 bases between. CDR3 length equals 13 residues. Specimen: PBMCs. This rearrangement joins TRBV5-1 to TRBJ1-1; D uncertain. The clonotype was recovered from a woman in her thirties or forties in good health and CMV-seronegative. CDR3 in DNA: TGCGCCAGCAGCTTTGGAGGGCTTAGTGAAGCTTTCTTT. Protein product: CASSFGGLSEAFF.